This T cell receptor beta chain stems from a study of blood T cell repertoires in COVID-19. Background on the study: COVID-19 samples, acute and convalescent, were from the United States, Italy and Spain.

The CDR3 contains 12 residues. The germline gives CDR1 SQVTM, CDR2 ANQGSEA. Trimming removed 3 bases at V and 5 bases at J, with 10 bases between. Data came from immunoSEQ multiplex PCR; TCRdb stores just in-frame clones and leaves some out. The sample has 200,000 or so clones; 70% to 85% are singletons. The receptor's source is a man in his forties or fifties who had recovered from COVID-19. The chain employs TRBV29-1 and TRBJ1-2; D is possibly TRBD1 (5 bases). The source material was peripheral blood. CDR3 loop: CSVDSDKYGYTF. Here the CDR3 DNA reads TGCAGCGTTGATTCGGACAAGTATGGCTACACCTTC.